This TCR beta chain is from a study of early T cells in non-severe SARS-CoV-2 infection. TCRdb independently ran MiXCR on the 5' RACE reads; one entry per CDR3 protein. The sample has tens of thousands of distinct CDR3 sequences; approximately 5.3% are singletons. Between the trimmed V and J ends, which lost 5 bases and 3 bases, there was a span of 6 bases. There are 12 residues in the CDR3. Germline V gives CDR1 SGHNT, CDR2 YENEEA. This clonotype was observed many times. The chain has TRBV11-3 and TRBJ2-3; D is unclear. The specimen was whole blood. The source is an adult who was a healthcare worker with PCR-confirmed SARS-CoV-2 infection or an uninfected control (not recorded which). In DNA, the CDR3 is TGTGCCAGCAGCACAGAGACAGATACGCAGTATTTT. Protein product: CASSTETDTQYF.